This T cell receptor (beta chain) appears in the sequencing data of a study of identical twins. Via MiXCR, TCRdb re-called the 5' RACE reads, giving one row per CDR3 protein. The sample shows hundreds of thousands of distinct CDR3 sequences, 9% to 15% of them seen only once. Trimming removed 10 bases at V and 6 bases at J, with 13 bases between. Germline V gene lookup returns CDR1 MNHEY and CDR2 SMNVEV (reference sequence). The CDR3 runs to 13 residues. The data also belong to a second study, concerning yellow fever vaccine responses in identical twins.

The origin of this receptor is a woman younger than 30 in good health. Specimen: CD8+ T cells sorted from blood. The gene calls are TRBV27 and TRBJ2-6; D possibly corresponds to TRBD1 (5 bases). The CDR3 region is CATRLGAANVLTF. The CDR3 bases are TGTGCCACCAGGCTTGGGGCGGCCAACGTCCTGACTTTC. The full variable domain, completed using reference TRBV27 and TRBJ2-6, is EAQVTQNPRYLITVTGKKLTVTCSQNMNHEYMSWYRQDPGLGLRQIYYSMNVEVTDKGDVPEGYKVSRKEKRNFPLILESPSPNQTSLYFCATRLGAANVLTFGAGSRLTVL.